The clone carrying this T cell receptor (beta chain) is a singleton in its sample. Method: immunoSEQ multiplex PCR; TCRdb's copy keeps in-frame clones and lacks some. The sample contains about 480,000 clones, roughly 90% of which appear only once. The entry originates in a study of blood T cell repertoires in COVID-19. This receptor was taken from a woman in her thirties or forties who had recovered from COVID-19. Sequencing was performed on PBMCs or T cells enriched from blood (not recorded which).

CDR3 region: CASSLGGLAGTQETQYF. In nucleotides, the CDR3 is TGTGCCAGCAGCTTGGGAGGACTAGCGGGAACCCAAGAGACCCAGTACTTC. V and J are TRBV5-4 and TRBJ2-5; 12 bases map to TRBD2. The germline V gene has CDR1 SGHNT and CDR2 YYREEE (reference sequence). With 0 bases clipped from V and 1 base from J, the junction kept 4 bases outside the gene matches. CDR3 length equals 17 residues.